This is a list of T cell receptor beta chains from one sample in a study of blood T cell repertoires in COVID-19. Some clones are missing from TCRdb's copy, which holds only in-frame ones; the method was immunoSEQ multiplex PCR. The profile covers some 170,000 clones, with 75% to 80% appearing a single time and roughly 28% taken by the ten largest. The sequenced sample consisted of peripheral blood. These receptors were collected from a woman aged 70 to 79 with acute or convalescent COVID-19. CDR3s include the opening cysteine and the closing phenylalanine or tryptophan. The D gene is left open where the match is weak. The size field is filled for only some rows; it gives once, few, many or a size class.

D gene	clone size	V gene	J gene	CDR3 protein	CDR3 DNA
.	.	TRBV12-3/TRBV12-4	TRBJ1-6	CASSPEVDSPLHF	TGTGCCAGCAGTCCCGAGGTGGATTCACCCCTCCACTTT
.	few	TRBV5-6	TRBJ2-4	CASSFTAATAKNIQYF	TGTGCCAGCAGCTTTACAGCGGCAACGGCCAAAAACATTCAGTACTTC
.	.	TRBV2	TRBJ2-2	CASSADGGTGELFF	TGTGCCAGCAGTGCCGACGGCGGTACCGGGGAGCTGTTTTTT
TRBD2	.	TRBV4-1	TRBJ2-4	CASSPRLAGDLAKNIQYF	TGCGCCAGCAGCCCAAGACTAGCGGGAGACCTAGCCAAAAACATTCAGTACTTC
TRBD2	few	TRBV6-5	TRBJ2-5	CASSFLGLAGGETQYF	TGTGCCAGCAGTTTTCTGGGGCTAGCGGGAGGGGAGACCCAGTACTTC
TRBD2	.	TRBV30	TRBJ2-3	CAWSDGLVTDTQYF	TGTGCCTGGAGCGATGGACTAGTAACAGATACGCAGTATTTT
.	.	TRBV3-1/TRBV3-2	TRBJ2-3	CASSQGYAQYF	TGTGCCAGCAGCCAAGGCTACGCGCAGTATTTT
.	.	TRBV30	TRBJ2-3	CAWSASGLPTDTQYF	TGTGCCTGGAGTGCGTCGGGACTGCCCACAGATACGCAGTATTTT
TRBD2	.	TRBV9	TRBJ2-5	CASSEGIGTSGYYETQYF	TGTGCCAGCAGCGAGGGGATTGGGACTAGCGGATACTACGAGACCCAGTACTTC
TRBD2	.	TRBV27	TRBJ2-1	CASSLRAGLAGHEQFF	TGTGCCAGCAGTTTAAGGGCGGGACTAGCGGGCCATGAGCAGTTCTTC
.	.	TRBV18	TRBJ2-3	CASSPPAGSSTDTQYF	TGTGCCAGCTCACCACCGGCAGGGTCTTCCACAGATACGCAGTATTTT
TRBD2	.	TRBV30	TRBJ2-3	CAWTQGLAGPDTQYF	TGTGCCTGGACCCAGGGACTAGCGGGTCCAGATACGCAGTATTTT
.	.	TRBV20-1	TRBJ2-4	CSASSSSPGRVLTANIQYF	TGCAGTGCTAGTTCTTCCAGCCCGGGCAGGGTATTAACAGCGAACATTCAGTACTTC
TRBD1	.	TRBV4-1	TRBJ2-5	CASSRTWTGQETQYF	TGCGCCAGCAGCCGCACGTGGACAGGGCAAGAGACCCAGTACTTC
TRBD1	.	TRBV7-8	TRBJ2-7	CASSLDDYRGYEQYF	TGTGCCAGCAGCTTAGATGATTACAGGGGCTACGAGCAGTACTTC
.	.	TRBV2	TRBJ2-5	CASTQTSRETQYF	TGTGCCAGCACTCAGACTAGTCGGGAGACCCAGTACTTC
.	.	TRBV30	TRBJ1-5	CAWGTGPDQPQHF	TGTGCCTGGGGTACAGGGCCTGATCAGCCCCAGCATTTT
.	.	TRBV4-2	TRBJ1-5	CASSQALGNQPQHF	TGTGCCAGCAGCCAAGCCCTCGGCAATCAGCCCCAGCATTTT
.	.	TRBV6-5	TRBJ2-1	CASSYRADTYNEQFF	TGTGCCAGCAGTTACCGGGCGGACACGTACAATGAGCAGTTCTTC
TRBD1	.	TRBV28	TRBJ1-1	CASSKTGANTEAFF	TGTGCCAGCAGCAAGACAGGGGCGAACACTGAAGCTTTCTTT
TRBD1	.	TRBV30	TRBJ1-1	CAWSGGTGGYTEAFF	TGTGCCTGGAGTGGTGGGACAGGAGGCTACACTGAAGCTTTCTTT
.	.	TRBV25-1	TRBJ1-6	CASQKGFSSYNSPLHF	TGTGCCAGCCAAAAGGGGTTTAGCTCCTATAATTCACCCCTCCACTTT
.	.	TRBV6-4	TRBJ2-2	CASRGEGTRELFF	TGTGCCAGCAGGGGTGAGGGAACCAGGGAGCTGTTTTTT
.	.	TRBV11-1	TRBJ2-4	CASSQPRGKENIQYF	TGTGCCAGCAGTCAGCCACGGGGGAAGGAGAACATTCAGTACTTC
TRBD2	.	TRBV20-1	TRBJ2-1	CSASTGGNNEQFF	TGCAGTGCTAGTACGGGGGGGAACAATGAGCAGTTCTTC
.	.	TRBV11-3	TRBJ2-1	CASSLGRLEGYNEQFF	TGTGCCAGCAGCTTAGGGAGACTAGAGGGTTACAATGAGCAGTTCTTC
TRBD1	few	TRBV19	TRBJ2-2	CASSPLKGAHLRSGELFF	TGTGCCAGTAGTCCGTTAAAGGGGGCGCACCTTCGGTCCGGGGAGCTGTTTTTT
.	.	TRBV9	TRBJ2-1	CASSVVPRQRQFF	TGTGCCAGCAGCGTAGTTCCGCGCCAAAGGCAGTTCTTC
TRBD1	.	TRBV5-5	TRBJ2-7	CASTISGTGGYSYEQYF	TGTGCCAGCACCATTTCCGGGACAGGAGGATACTCCTACGAGCAGTACTTC
.	.	TRBV5-1	TRBJ2-1	CASSLAAATSYNEQFF	TGCGCCAGCAGCTTGGCCGCCGCCACTTCCTACAATGAGCAGTTCTTC
TRBD1	.	TRBV2	TRBJ2-7	CASKGDRGRLVTFYEQYF	TGTGCCAGCAAAGGGGACAGGGGGCGGTTGGTGACGTTCTACGAGCAGTACTTC
TRBD1	.	TRBV2	TRBJ2-6	CASQLGQGVFGANVLTF	TGTGCCAGCCAACTAGGACAGGGGGTATTTGGGGCCAACGTCCTGACTTTC
.	.	TRBV7-8	TRBJ1-5	CASSPVQGGNQPQHF	TGTGCCAGCAGCCCGGTACAGGGAGGGAATCAGCCCCAGCATTTT
.	once	TRBV20-1	TRBJ2-3	CSASFVDTQYF	TGCAGTGCTAGTTTCGTAGATACGCAGTATTTT
TRBD1	once	TRBV14	TRBJ2-1	CASSRDRAVNEQFF	TGTGCCAGCAGCCGGGACAGGGCGGTCAATGAGCAGTTCTTC
.	.	TRBV4-1	TRBJ2-7	CASSQLGGRGEQYF	TGCGCCAGCAGCCAACTGGGGGGGCGAGGCGAGCAGTACTTC
.	.	TRBV15	TRBJ1-2	CATSRDRGFGGYTF	TGTGCCACCAGCAGAGACAGGGGTTTCGGGGGCTACACCTTC
.	.	TRBV28	TRBJ2-2	CASSLGLFNTGELFF	TGTGCCAGCAGTTTAGGGCTCTTCAACACCGGGGAGCTGTTTTTT
TRBD2	.	TRBV19	TRBJ2-1	CATTSLAGESEQFF	TGTGCCACCACTAGTCTAGCGGGAGAAAGTGAGCAGTTCTTC
.	.	TRBV7-8	TRBJ2-7	CASSARQELYEQYF	TGTGCCAGCAGCGCCCGACAGGAACTCTACGAGCAGTACTTC
.	once	TRBV5-6	TRBJ2-5	CASSGGTVQETQYF	TGTGCCAGCAGCGGGGGGACAGTCCAAGAGACCCAGTACTTC
.	.	TRBV10-3	TRBJ2-1	CAISEAGTHNEQFF	TGTGCCATCAGTGAGGCGGGGACCCACAATGAGCAGTTCTTC
TRBD1	.	TRBV18	TRBJ2-7	CASSPDRFYEQYF	TGTGCCAGCTCACCGGACAGGTTCTACGAGCAGTACTTC
TRBD1	.	TRBV7-9	TRBJ1-2	CASSLVPGQGTKYGYTF	TGTGCCAGCAGCTTAGTCCCCGGACAGGGAACGAAGTATGGCTACACCTTC
.	.	TRBV27	TRBJ1-5	CASRPGLYSNQPQHF	TGTGCCAGCAGACCGGGACTATATAGCAATCAGCCCCAGCATTTT
.	few	TRBV4-1	TRBJ2-2	CASSQLDLVGRGELFF	TGCGCCAGCAGCCAATTGGACTTGGTGGGTAGGGGGGAGCTGTTTTTT
.	.	TRBV5-6	TRBJ1-4	CASSLWSLNEKLFF	TGTGCCAGCAGCTTGTGGAGCCTTAATGAAAAACTGTTTTTT
.	.	TRBV2	TRBJ1-3	CASSEAGWDTSGNTIYF	TGTGCCAGCAGTGAAGCAGGGTGGGACACCTCTGGAAACACCATATATTTT
TRBD1	.	TRBV30	TRBJ2-2	CAGTGQGNTGELFF	TGTGCCGGGACAGGACAGGGAAACACCGGGGAGCTGTTTTTT
TRBD1	.	TRBV24-1	TRBJ2-5	CATSDPGQMETQYF	TGTGCCACCAGTGACCCGGGACAGATGGAGACCCAGTACTTC
TRBD2	few	TRBV5-1	TRBJ2-2	CASSSTSGSFSGSTGELFF	TGCGCCAGCAGCTCGACTAGCGGGAGTTTTTCCGGCAGTACCGGGGAGCTGTTTTTT
.	.	TRBV10-3	TRBJ1-1	CAISGYDTNTEAFF	TGTGCCATCAGTGGCTACGACACGAACACTGAAGCTTTCTTT
.	.	TRBV5-1	TRBJ1-5	CASSLSSDQPQHF	TGCGCCAGCAGCTTGTCGTCCGATCAGCCCCAGCATTTT
.	.	TRBV3-1/TRBV3-2	TRBJ1-2	CASSKAPGSDGYTF	TGTGCCAGCAGCAAAGCCCCGGGGTCGGATGGCTACACCTTC
.	.	TRBV20-1	TRBJ1-5	CSASPGGDSNQPQHF	TGCAGTGCTAGTCCTGGCGGAGATAGCAATCAGCCCCAGCATTTT
TRBD1	.	TRBV18	TRBJ1-5	CASSPGQRNQPQHF	TGTGCCAGCTCACCGGGACAGCGCAATCAGCCCCAGCATTTT
.	.	TRBV12-1	TRBJ2-7	CASSTGTSGRSGEQYF	TGTGCCAGCAGCACCGGGACTAGCGGGAGATCGGGGGAGCAGTACTTC
TRBD2	.	TRBV19	TRBJ2-2	CATGTSGARGELFF	TGTGCCACAGGGACTAGCGGGGCACGTGGGGAGCTGTTTTTT
.	.	TRBV7-9	TRBJ1-5	CASSLGGGNQPQHF	TGTGCCAGCAGCTTAGGAGGAGGCAATCAGCCCCAGCATTTT